This T cell receptor (beta chain) came from a study of early stage breast cancer tumors. Trimming took 4 bases from V and 1 from J; bases not matched to a gene: 3. This CDR3 has 16 amino acids. The V gene's germline CDR1 is MDHEN and CDR2 SYDVKM. This clone showed up just a few times. Its specificity is unknown. Each sample had two DNA replicates, approximately 0.49 ug blood or 1.5 ug tissue. Clones were sequenced by immunoSEQ multiplex PCR, and TCRdb holds only the in-frame ones, with some missing. The sample lists fewer than 30,000 clones, 80% seen once, with roughly 13% in the top ten. The study, taken as a whole, reports: Tumor and normal breast were distinguished via blood comparison in about 90% of the 16 patients. Functional markers like CD4, CD8 and FOXP3 were missed in bulk sequencing. Compared with adjacent normal breast, tumors showed around 2.5-fold denser, more clonal T cells.

Sample: blood. The chain is built from TRBV28 and TRBJ2-2, with TRBD1 matching 10 bases. The TCR sequence derives from a person between 55 and 70 years old with breast cancer. The CDR3 nucleotides are TGTGCCAGCAGTTCCTGGGACAGGGGGAACACCGGGGAGCTGTTTTTT. Translated: CASSSWDRGNTGELFF.